Following are 27 T cell receptor beta chains from one sample sequenced in a study of T cell repertoires in cytomegalovirus infection. Their antigen targets remain unknown. From the reads, TCRdb called clonotypes with MiXCR, one entry per CDR3 protein. This repertoire shows approximately 990,000 distinct CDR3 sequences, roughly 30% found once; its top ten account for around 15%. This specimen consisted of cultured CD8+ T cells from PBMCs, obtained from culture after CMV antigen stimulation. All receptors come from a human donor in good health (CMV status not recorded). Some clones in this sample may be carry-over from other donors' samples.

This clonotype occurred a few times. The rearrangement uses TRBV20-1 and TRBJ2-1; 12 bases align to TRBD1. The CDR3 has 14 amino acids. CDR1 and CDR2 (germline): DFQATT, SNEGSKA (reference sequence). Losses at the gene ends were 6 bases for V and 4 bases for J; bases not matched to a gene: 4. Here the CDR3 reads CSAWGQGAYNEQFF. The CDR3 region has the DNA TGCAGTGCCTGGGGACAGGGGGCGTACAATGAGCAGTTCTTC.

The V gene is TRBV27, the J gene TRBJ2-1; D uncertain. V shed 2 bases and J shed 0 bases, with 11 bases lying between them. Germline V lookup: CDR1 MNHEY, CDR2 SMNVEV (reference sequence). The CDR3 has 16 amino acids. The CDR3 loop is CASSLMGLSSYNEQFF. The CDR3 region has the DNA TGTGCCAGCAGTTTAATGGGGTTGAGCTCCTACAATGAGCAGTTCTTC.

V gene TRBV5-6 combines with J gene TRBJ2-5; D is ambiguous. Looked up from germline, CDR1 is SGHDT and CDR2 is YYEEEE. V was trimmed by 4 bases and J by 5 bases, leaving 15 bases between them. The CDR3 has 14 residues. CDR3 sequence: CASSQIRLDETQYF. The CDR3 region has the DNA TGTGCCAGCAGCCAAATTCGACTGGACGAGACCCAGTACTTC. Complete variable domain (other parts from reference TRBV5-6 and TRBJ2-5): DAGVTQSPTHLIKTRGQQVTLRCSPKSGHDTVSWYQQALGQGPQFIFQYYEEEERQRGNFPDRFSGHQFPNYSSELNVNALLLGDSALYLCASSQIRLDETQYFGPGTRLLVL.

This clonotype was seen ten or more times. In DNA, the CDR3 is TGTGCCAGCAGCTTAGTTGGGGTTTGGGGTACTGAAGCTTTCTTT. It is translated as CASSLVGVWGTEAFF. This sequence joins TRBV7-9 and TRBJ1-1; no definite D call. The V end was cut by 1 base, the J end by 5 bases, with 14 bases between. The germline V gene encodes CDR1 SEHNR and CDR2 FQNEAQ (reference sequence). This CDR3 has 15 residues.

The V gene is TRBV6-6, the J gene TRBJ1-2, with 8 bases that match TRBD1. Germline V gene sequence: CDR1 MNHNY, CDR2 SVGAGI (reference sequence). CDR3 length: 12 residues. With V trimmed by 7 bases and J by 5 bases, 3 bases remained unmatched. This chain's CDR3 is CASTGGRYGYTF. In DNA form, the CDR3 reads TGTGCCAGCACAGGGGGCCGATATGGCTACACCTTC.

This clonotype was counted many times. The CDR3 region is CASGPKSGGTYNEQFF. The CDR3 DNA follows: TGTGCTAGTGGCCCGAAGAGCGGGGGCACCTACAATGAGCAGTTCTTC. The chain uses TRBV12-5 and TRBJ2-1, with TRBD2 identical over 8 bases. Germline V gene sequence: CDR1 LGHNT, CDR2 FRNRAP. Losses at the gene ends were 6 bases for V and 2 bases for J; bases not matched to a gene: 9. This CDR3 has 16 residues.

The V and J genes are TRBV6-5 and TRBJ1-4; 8 bases are a match to TRBD1. CDR1 and CDR2 from the germline V gene are MNHEY and SVGAGI. Unmatched junction bases numbered 10, after V lost 6 bases and J lost 10 bases. CDR3 length: 14 amino acids. CDR3 nucleotide sequence: TGTGCCAGCAGGGATTGGACAGGGTCGGGAAAACTGTTTTTT. This encodes CASRDWTGSGKLFF.

This clonotype was seen at least ten times. The J gene is TRBJ2-3, the V gene TRBV7-2, with D possibly TRBD1 on 6 matching bases. The germline V gene encodes CDR1 SGHTA and CDR2 FQGNSA. The CDR3 is 16 amino acids. V dropped 4 bases and J dropped 1 base, with 15 bases sitting between them. The CDR3 loop reads CASSSPDSFRTDTQYF. The DNA of the CDR3 is TGTGCCAGCAGCTCTCCGGACAGCTTTCGCACAGATACGCAGTATTTT.

The table lists this clonotype with a few counts. The chain carries TRBV5-4 and TRBJ1-2; TRBD1 matches at 7 bases. CDR1 and CDR2 from the germline V gene are SGHNT and YYREEE (reference sequence). CDR3 length: 15 residues. After removal of 5 bases from V and 2 bases from J, the junction contained 9 bases not matched to a gene. CDR3 in DNA: TGTGCCAGCAGTCGCCCTGGGGGACAGAACTATGGCTACACCTTC. Amino acid sequence: CASSRPGGQNYGYTF.

The chain is built from TRBV6-2 or TRBV6-3 and TRBJ1-6; D is uncertain. The CDR3 covers 12 residues. CDR1 MNHEY and CDR2 SVGEGT come from the germline V gene. V gave up 0 bases and J gave up 8 bases, with 2 bases separating them. The CDR3 reads CASSYSHSPLHF. CDR3 coding DNA: TGTGCCAGCAGTTACTCCCATTCACCCCTCCACTTT.

The rearrangement uses TRBV7-9 and TRBJ2-1, with D unresolved. Trimming shortened V by 2 bases and J by 4 bases, and 15 bases separated the two germline ends. This CDR3 region has 16 residues. The V gene's germline CDR1 is SEHNR and CDR2 FQNEAQ (reference sequence). CDR3 residues: CASSLRNTTGYNEQFF. The CDR3 nucleotides are TGTGCCAGCAGCTTAAGGAATACAACCGGTTACAATGAGCAGTTCTTC.

As to this clonotype: Its ends do not fully match the called genes, so a read error is possible. J is TRBJ1-5 and V is TRBV27; D is unclear. Germline V lookup: CDR1 MNHEY, CDR2 SMNVEV (reference sequence). The CDR3 is 14 residues long. The CDR3 protein is CASSPAPGNQPQHF. CDR3 nucleotide sequence: TGCGCCAGCAGCCCGGCGCCTGGCAATCAGCCCCAGCATTTT.

This clonotype came up a few times. The V gene is TRBV28, the J gene TRBJ2-5; D possibly corresponds to TRBD1 (6 bases). The CDR3 spans 15 residues. The ends were cut back, 3 bases at V and 0 bases at J, with 11 bases in the middle. Germline CDR1 and CDR2: MDHEN and SYDVKM. Here the CDR3 DNA reads TGTGCCAGCAGTTTTGAGGACAGATACCAAGAGACCCAGTACTTC. Translated: CASSFEDRYQETQYF.

This chain joins TRBV2 and TRBJ2-3; 7 nucleotides match TRBD2. This CDR3 region has 13 residues. CDR1 is SNHLY and CDR2 is FYNNEI in the germline V gene. The junction had 3 bases not matched to a gene; V was cut back by 3 bases and J by 6 bases. CDR3 sequence (DNA): TGTGCCAGCAGTGAGTCGGGGGGTGATACGCAGTATTTT. Its translation is CASSESGGDTQYF. Full variable domain (rest looked up from reference TRBV2 and TRBJ2-3): EPEVTQTPSHQVTQMGQEVILRCVPISNHLYFYWYRQILGQKVEFLVSFYNNEISEKSEIFDDQFSVERPDGSNFTLKIRSTKLEDSAMYFCASSESGGDTQYFGPGTRLTVL.

The chain carries TRBV20-1 and TRBJ2-6; 12 positions agree with TRBD1. In germline, CDR1 is DFQATT, CDR2 SNEGSKA (reference sequence). There are 18 residues in the CDR3. V shed 3 bases, J shed 3 bases, and the junction held 9 bases outside the gene matches. In nucleotides, the CDR3 is TGCAGTGCTAGGGCGTATGGGGACAGGGGGCTTGGGGCCAACGTCCTGACTTTC. It yields the protein CSARAYGDRGLGANVLTF.

This clonotype was observed a few times. The chain links TRBV2 to TRBJ1-2; D is undetermined. Germline assignment: CDR1 SNHLY and CDR2 FYNNEI. Trimming shortened V by 2 bases and J by 6 bases, and 13 bases separated the two germline ends. The CDR3 spans 14 residues. The CDR3 DNA reads TGTGCCAGCAGTGAATTGAGTCAACTAGATGGCTACACCTTC. It encodes CASSELSQLDGYTF. Full variable domain (rest looked up from reference TRBV2 and TRBJ1-2): EPEVTQTPSHQVTQMGQEVILRCVPISNHLYFYWYRQILGQKVEFLVSFYNNEISEKSEIFDDQFSVERPDGSNFTLKIRSTKLEDSAMYFCASSELSQLDGYTFGSGTRLTVV.

V and J are TRBV27 and TRBJ1-5; D is unclear. Germline CDR1 is MNHEY and CDR2 is SMNVEV (reference sequence). The CDR3 length is 14 residues. The V end lost 6 bases, the J end lost 5 bases, and 14 bases lay between the germline ends. CDR3 amino acids: CASSDGGRHQPQHF. DNA of the CDR3: TGTGCCAGCAGCGACGGAGGGCGTCATCAGCCCCAGCATTTT.

The gene calls are TRBV7-6 and TRBJ1-2; maybe TRBD1 (5 bases). V was pared by 5 bases and J by 4 bases, with 11 bases between. Germline lookup yields CDR1 SGHVS and CDR2 FNYEAQ. This CDR3 has 13 amino acids. CDR3 loop: CASSDSIGYGYTF. CDR3 nucleotides: TGTGCCAGCAGCGACAGTATCGGCTATGGCTACACCTTC.

This clonotype was detected ten times or more. This chain joins TRBV4-2 and TRBJ2-3; a weak D match, TRBD2 (5 bases). The CDR3 is 16 residues long. CDR1 LGHNA and CDR2 YNFKEQ come from the germline V gene. Trimming stripped 1 base from V and 0 bases from J, with 11 bases between. DNA for the CDR3: TGTGCCAGCAGCCAAGCAGGCCCGGGGAGCACAGATACGCAGTATTTT. Translating gives CASSQAGPGSTDTQYF.

This clonotype was detected many times. The V call is TRBV7-8, the J call TRBJ2-7; D might be TRBD1 (6 bases). CDR1 and CDR2 (germline): SGHVS, FQNEAQ. The CDR3 sequence is 14 residues long. Trimming shortened V by 5 bases and J by 2 bases, and 13 bases separated the two germline ends. The CDR3 protein is CASSEMDSTYEQYF. The CDR3 DNA sequence: TGTGCCAGCAGCGAGATGGACAGTACCTACGAGCAGTACTTC.

The sample holds many counts of this clonotype. The chain couples TRBV6-1 to TRBJ2-5; the match to TRBD1 covers 7 bases. V gave up 0 bases and J gave up 2 bases; unmatched junction bases: 3. The CDR3 contains 15 residues. CDR1 is MNHNS and CDR2 is SASEGT in the germline V gene. The CDR3 bases are TGTGCCAGCAGTGAAGCCCGGGACAGACAAGAGACCCAGTACTTC. Residues: CASSEARDRQETQYF.

The chain employs TRBV6-6 and TRBJ1-1; D perhaps matches TRBD1 (5 bases). Germline-derived CDR1 and CDR2 are MNHNY and SVGAGI (reference sequence). This CDR3 region has 13 residues. Between the trimmed V and J ends, which lost 8 bases and 1 base, there was a span of 11 bases. The CDR3 nucleotides read TGTGCCAGCTCTGGGGCGAGGAACACTGAAGCTTTCTTT. It specifies CASSGARNTEAFF.

This clonotype was seen ten or more times. In nucleotides, the CDR3 is TGTGCCAGTAGTATGAACACTGAAGCTTTCTTT. This encodes CASSMNTEAFF. This chain links TRBV19 with TRBJ1-1; no definite D call. This CDR3 contains 11 residues. The germline CDR1 and CDR2 sequences are LNHDA and SQIVND (reference sequence). Trimming shortened V by 3 bases and J by 1 base, and 0 bases separated the two germline ends.

The chain joins TRBV4-1 to TRBJ2-2; 8 bases line up with TRBD1. Trimming at V came to 0 bases and at J to 4 bases, leaving 4 bases not matched to a gene. Germline V lookup: CDR1 MGHRA, CDR2 YSYEKL. This CDR3 is built from 16 residues. The CDR3 nucleotides read TGCGCCAGCAGCCAAGAAGGGGGGACAGGCACCGGGGAGCTGTTTTTT. Translating gives CASSQEGGTGTGELFF.

CDR3 nucleotides: TGTGCCATCTGTTCAGGGAGCTCCTACGAGCAGTACGTC. Protein: CAICSGSSYEQYV. The gene calls are TRBV10-3 and TRBJ2-7; D assignment may be TRBD1 or TRBD2 (5 bases each). Germline lookup yields CDR1 ENHRY and CDR2 SYGVKD. The CDR3 is made up of 13 amino acids. V was trimmed by 8 bases and J by 0 bases, leaving 11 bases between them.

The sample holds a few counts of this clonotype. The V call is TRBV5-6, the J call TRBJ2-7, with 9 bases aligning to TRBD1. This CDR3 contains 13 residues. Trimming took 4 bases from V and 6 from J; bases not matched to a gene: 5. CDR1 SGHDT and CDR2 YYEEEE come from the germline V gene. The CDR3 sequence: CASSTGGGSEQYF. As DNA, the CDR3 is TGTGCCAGCAGCACAGGGGGCGGGAGCGAGCAGTACTTC.

This clonotype was seen repeatedly, ten times or more. The chain couples TRBV12-3 or TRBV12-4 to TRBJ2-3, with D perhaps matching TRBD2 (6 bases). This CDR3 comprises 13 residues. The ends were cut back, 5 bases at V and 6 bases at J, with 12 bases in the middle. CDR3 region: CASSTGGPDTQYF. The CDR3 DNA sequence: TGTGCCAGCAGTACCGGGGGACCGGATACGCAGTATTTT.